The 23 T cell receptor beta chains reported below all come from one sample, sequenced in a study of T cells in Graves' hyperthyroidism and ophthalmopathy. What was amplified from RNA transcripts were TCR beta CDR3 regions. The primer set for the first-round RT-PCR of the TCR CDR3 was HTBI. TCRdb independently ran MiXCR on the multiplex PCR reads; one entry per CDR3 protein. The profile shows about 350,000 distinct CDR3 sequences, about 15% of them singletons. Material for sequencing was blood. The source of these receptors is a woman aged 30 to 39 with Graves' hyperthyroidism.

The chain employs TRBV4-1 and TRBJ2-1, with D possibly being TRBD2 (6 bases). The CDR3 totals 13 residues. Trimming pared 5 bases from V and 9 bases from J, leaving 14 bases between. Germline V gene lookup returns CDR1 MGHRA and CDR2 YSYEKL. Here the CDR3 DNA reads TGCGCCAGCAGCGGCGGGGCGGGTCGTGAGCAGTTCTTC. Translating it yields CASSGGAGREQFF.

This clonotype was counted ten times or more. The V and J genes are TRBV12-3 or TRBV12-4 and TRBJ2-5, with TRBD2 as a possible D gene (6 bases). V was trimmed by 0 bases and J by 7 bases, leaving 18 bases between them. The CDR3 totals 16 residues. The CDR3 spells CASSLALGAGRRTQYF. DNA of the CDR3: TGTGCCAGCAGTTTAGCGCTTGGGGCGGGGAGGAGGACCCAGTACTTC.

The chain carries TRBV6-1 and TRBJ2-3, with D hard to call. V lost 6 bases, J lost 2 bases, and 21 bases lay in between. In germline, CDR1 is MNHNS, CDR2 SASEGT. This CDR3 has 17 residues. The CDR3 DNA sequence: TGTGCCAGCAGCAGTTATTTTGGCCAGAAGAACACAGATACGCAGTATTTT. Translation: CASSSYFGQKNTDTQYF.

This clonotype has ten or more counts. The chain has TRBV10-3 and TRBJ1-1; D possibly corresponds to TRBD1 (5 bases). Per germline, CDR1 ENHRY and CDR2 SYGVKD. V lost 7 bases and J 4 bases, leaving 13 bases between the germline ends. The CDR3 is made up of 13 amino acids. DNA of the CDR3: TGTGCCATCAATAGGGGTATGGGCACTGAAGCTTTCTTT. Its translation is CAINRGMGTEAFF.

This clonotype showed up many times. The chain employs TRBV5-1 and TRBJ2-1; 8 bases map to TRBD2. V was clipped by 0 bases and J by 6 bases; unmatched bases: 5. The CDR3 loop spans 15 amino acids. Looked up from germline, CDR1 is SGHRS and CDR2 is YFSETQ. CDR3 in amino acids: CASSLGKRESNEQFF. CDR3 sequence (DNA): TGCGCCAGCAGCTTGGGTAAGCGGGAGTCCAATGAGCAGTTCTTC.

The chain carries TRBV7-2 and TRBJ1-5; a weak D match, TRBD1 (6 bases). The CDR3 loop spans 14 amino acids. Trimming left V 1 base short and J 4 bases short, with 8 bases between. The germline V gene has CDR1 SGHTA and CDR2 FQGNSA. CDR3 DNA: TGTGCCAGCAGCTTAGACAGGGTGAATCAGCCCCAGCATTTT. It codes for CASSLDRVNQPQHF. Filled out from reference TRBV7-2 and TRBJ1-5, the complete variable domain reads GAGVSQSPSNKVTEKGKDVELRCDPISGHTALYWYRQSLGQGLEFLIYFQGNSAPDKSGLPSDRFSAERTGGSVSTLTIQRTQQEDSAVYLCASSLDRVNQPQHFGDGTRLSIL.

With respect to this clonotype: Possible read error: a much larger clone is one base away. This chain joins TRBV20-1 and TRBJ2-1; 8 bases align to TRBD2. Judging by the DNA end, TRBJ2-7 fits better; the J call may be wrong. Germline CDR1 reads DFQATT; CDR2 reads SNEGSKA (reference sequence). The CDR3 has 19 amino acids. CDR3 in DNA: TGCAGTGGAATCCCGGTCGGACTAGCCCCCGACCAGCTCTACAATGAGCAGTACTTC. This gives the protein CSGIPVGLAPDQLYNEQYF.

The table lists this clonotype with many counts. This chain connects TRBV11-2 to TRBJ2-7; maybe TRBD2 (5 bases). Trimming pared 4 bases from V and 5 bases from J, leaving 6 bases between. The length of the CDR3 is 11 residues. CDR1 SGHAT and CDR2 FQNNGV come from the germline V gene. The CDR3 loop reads CASSSGDEQYF. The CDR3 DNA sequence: TGTGCCAGCAGCTCCGGGGACGAGCAGTACTTC.

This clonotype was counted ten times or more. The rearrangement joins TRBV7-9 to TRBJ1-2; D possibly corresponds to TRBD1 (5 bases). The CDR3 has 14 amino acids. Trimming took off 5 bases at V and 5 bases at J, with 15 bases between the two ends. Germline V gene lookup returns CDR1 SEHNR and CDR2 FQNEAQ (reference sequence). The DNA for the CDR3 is TGTGCCAGCAGCCCGGGGGGGACCCAATATGGCTACACCTTC. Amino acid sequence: CASSPGGTQYGYTF.

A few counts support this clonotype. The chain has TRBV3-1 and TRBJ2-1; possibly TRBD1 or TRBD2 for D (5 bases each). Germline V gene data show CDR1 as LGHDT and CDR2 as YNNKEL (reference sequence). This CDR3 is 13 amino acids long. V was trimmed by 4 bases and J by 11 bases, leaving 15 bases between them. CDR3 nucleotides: TGTGCCAGCAGCCCTACTACCGGGGCGAAGCAGTTCTTC. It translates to CASSPTTGAKQFF.

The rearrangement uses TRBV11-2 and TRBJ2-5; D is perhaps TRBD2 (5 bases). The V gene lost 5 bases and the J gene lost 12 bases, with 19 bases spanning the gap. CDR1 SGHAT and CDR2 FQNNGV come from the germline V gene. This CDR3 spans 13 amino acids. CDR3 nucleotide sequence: TGTGCCAGCAGCAGCAACCGGGCCCGGGGAAAGTACTTC. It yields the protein CASSSNRARGKYF.

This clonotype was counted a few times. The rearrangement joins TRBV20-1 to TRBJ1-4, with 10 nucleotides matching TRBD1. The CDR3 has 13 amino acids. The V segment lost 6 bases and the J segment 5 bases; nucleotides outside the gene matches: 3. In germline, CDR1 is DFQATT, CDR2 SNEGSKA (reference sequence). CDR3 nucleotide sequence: TGCAGTGCCAGGGGACAGGGGAATGAAAAACTGTTTTTT. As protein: CSARGQGNEKLFF.

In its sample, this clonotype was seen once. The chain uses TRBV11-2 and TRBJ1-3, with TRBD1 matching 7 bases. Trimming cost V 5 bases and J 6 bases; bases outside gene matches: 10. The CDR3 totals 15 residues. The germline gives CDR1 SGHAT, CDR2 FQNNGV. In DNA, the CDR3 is TGTGCCAGCAGCACTCCAAGGGGGCGCATAAACACCATATATTTT. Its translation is CASSTPRGRINTIYF.

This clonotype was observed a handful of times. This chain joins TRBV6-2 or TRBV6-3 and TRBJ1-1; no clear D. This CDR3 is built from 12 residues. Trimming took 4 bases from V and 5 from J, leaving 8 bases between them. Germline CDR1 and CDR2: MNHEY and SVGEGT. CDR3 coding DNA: TGTGCCAGCAGTTCGCAGTGGACTGAAGCTTTCTTT. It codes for CASSSQWTEAFF.

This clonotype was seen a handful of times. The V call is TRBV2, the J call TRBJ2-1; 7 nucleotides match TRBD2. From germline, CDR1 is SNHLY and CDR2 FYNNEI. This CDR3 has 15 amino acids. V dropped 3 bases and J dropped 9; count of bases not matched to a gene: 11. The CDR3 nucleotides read TGTGCCAGCAGTGATGGGCGGGAGTATTCTGGTGAGCAGTTCTTC. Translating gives CASSDGREYSGEQFF.

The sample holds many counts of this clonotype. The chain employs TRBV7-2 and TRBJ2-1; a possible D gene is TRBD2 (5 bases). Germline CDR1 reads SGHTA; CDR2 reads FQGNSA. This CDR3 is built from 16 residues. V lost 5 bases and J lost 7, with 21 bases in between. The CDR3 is CASSISSRAGRNEQFF. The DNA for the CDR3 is TGTGCCAGCAGCATTAGCTCCCGTGCGGGTCGGAATGAGCAGTTCTTC.

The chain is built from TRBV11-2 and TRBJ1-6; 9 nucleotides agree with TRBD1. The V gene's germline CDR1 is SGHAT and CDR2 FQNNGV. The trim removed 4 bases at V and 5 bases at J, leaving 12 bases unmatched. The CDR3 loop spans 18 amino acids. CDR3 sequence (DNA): TGTGCCAGCAGCTACAGGGGGCTCTCTAGCCCCCATAATTCACCCCTCCACTTT. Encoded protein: CASSYRGLSSPHNSPLHF.

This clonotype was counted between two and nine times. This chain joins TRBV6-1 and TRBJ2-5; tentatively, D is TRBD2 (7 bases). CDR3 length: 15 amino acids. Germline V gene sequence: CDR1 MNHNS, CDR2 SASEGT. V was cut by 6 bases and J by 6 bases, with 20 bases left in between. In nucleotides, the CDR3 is TGTGCCAGCAGCCCTCGTCCCGGGGGGCGTAAGACCCAGTACTTC. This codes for CASSPRPGGRKTQYF.

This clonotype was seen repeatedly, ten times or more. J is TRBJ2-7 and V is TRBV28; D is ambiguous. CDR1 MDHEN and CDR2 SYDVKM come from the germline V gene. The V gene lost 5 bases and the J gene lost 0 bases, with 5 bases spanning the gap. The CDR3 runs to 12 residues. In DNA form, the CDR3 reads TGTGCCAGCAGTGAAAGCTCCTACGAGCAGTACTTC. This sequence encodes CASSESSYEQYF.

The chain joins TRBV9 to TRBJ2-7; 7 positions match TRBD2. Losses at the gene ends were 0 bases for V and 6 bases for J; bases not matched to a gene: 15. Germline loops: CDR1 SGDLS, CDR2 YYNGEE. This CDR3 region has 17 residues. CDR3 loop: CASSVVPASSGVVEQYF. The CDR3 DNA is TGTGCCAGCAGCGTAGTACCCGCGTCGAGCGGGGTCGTCGAGCAGTACTTC.

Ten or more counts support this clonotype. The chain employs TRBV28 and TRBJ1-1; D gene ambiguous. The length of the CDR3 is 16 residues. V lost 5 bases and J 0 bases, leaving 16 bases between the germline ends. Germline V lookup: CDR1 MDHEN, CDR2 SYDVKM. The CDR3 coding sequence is TGTGCCAGCAGTCTCACCCCCAGTGCCATGAACACTGAAGCTTTCTTT. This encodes CASSLTPSAMNTEAFF.

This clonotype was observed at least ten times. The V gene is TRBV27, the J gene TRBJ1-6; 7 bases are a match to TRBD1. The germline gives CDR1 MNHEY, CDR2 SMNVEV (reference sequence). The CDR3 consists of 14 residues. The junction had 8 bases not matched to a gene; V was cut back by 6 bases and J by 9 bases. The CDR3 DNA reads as TGTGCCAGCAGCCCCGGGACAGAGTTTTCACCCCTCCACTTT. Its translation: CASSPGTEFSPLHF.

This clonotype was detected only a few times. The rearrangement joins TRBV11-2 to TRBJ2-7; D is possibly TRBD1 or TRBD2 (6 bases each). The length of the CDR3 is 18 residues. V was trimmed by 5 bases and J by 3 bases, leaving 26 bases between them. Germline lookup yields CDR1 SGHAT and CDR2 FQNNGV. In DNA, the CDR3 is TGTGCCAGCAGCCCAATCCTCGGGGGACAAGGGCTTGACTACGAGCAGTACTTC. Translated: CASSPILGGQGLDYEQYF.